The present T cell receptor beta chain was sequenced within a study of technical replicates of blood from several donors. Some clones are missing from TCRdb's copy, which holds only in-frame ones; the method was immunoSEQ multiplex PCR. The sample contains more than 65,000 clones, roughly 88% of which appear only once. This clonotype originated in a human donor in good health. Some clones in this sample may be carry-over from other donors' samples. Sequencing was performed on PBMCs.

In nucleotides, the CDR3 is TGTGCCAGCAAACAACAGGGATTAAACACCGGGGAGCTGTTTTTT. Encoded protein: CASKQQGLNTGELFF. The chain links TRBV6-5 to TRBJ2-2, with a possible D match to TRBD1 (6 bases). V lost 7 bases and J 2 bases, leaving 14 bases between the germline ends. Germline values: CDR1 MNHEY, CDR2 SVGAGI. The CDR3 extends over 15 amino acids.